The clone carrying this T cell receptor (beta chain) was counted at least ten times. Amplification of TCR beta CDR3 regions was performed using RNA transcripts as template. Carried out on the TCR CDR3, a first-round RT-PCR used the HTBI primer set. TCRdb used MiXCR to reprocess the multiplex PCR reads, holding one entry per CDR3 protein. The repertoire holds 350,000 or so distinct CDR3 sequences, with 15% to 20% as singletons. Diagnoses rested on clinical symptoms, serum thyroxine and TRAb, thyroid ultrasound and orbital computed tomography. These data are taken from a study of T cells in Graves' hyperthyroidism and ophthalmopathy. Overall study: Peripheral blood was collected at initial diagnosis, before any treatment.

CDR1 SGHTA and CDR2 FQGTGA come from the germline V gene. There are 16 residues in the CDR3. The V segment lost 5 bases and the J segment 3 bases; nucleotides outside the gene matches: 11. Source material: blood. This sequence originates from a woman aged 45 to 65 with Graves' hyperthyroidism. This chain connects TRBV7-3 to TRBJ2-3; TRBD2 aligns across 7 bases. CDR3 in amino acids: CASSPITSENTDTQYF. DNA for the CDR3: TGTGCCAGCAGCCCCATCACTAGCGAGAATACAGATACGCAGTATTTT.